This note documents a single TCR beta chain sequence. Antigen: not known. These data come from a study of OX40 agonist ivuxolimab in advanced cancers. At the level of the study: Averaging about 60 years in age, with a range of roughly 20 to 80, the cohort was 65% to 90% male. General observations from the study: No determination was made of the antigen specificity of the expanded peripheral T cells. Researchers report that CD8+ T cells had, on average, more expanded clones than CD4+. At 0.1 to 3.0 mg/kg, CD4+ and CD8+ blood T cells expanded clonally by week 6.

Clones were read by immunoSEQ multiplex PCR, and TCRdb kept only the in-frame ones, dropping some. Of about 100,000 clones in the sample, around 90% were seen once. CDR3 size: 15 residues. Germline CDR1 and CDR2: SGHTA and FQGTGA. The V gene end was trimmed by 5 bases and the J gene end by 2 bases; junction bases not matched to a gene: 8. The chain combines TRBV7-3 with TRBJ2-5, with 7 bases that match TRBD1. The sequences come from CD4+ or CD8+ T cells sorted from blood, collected in a trial of the OX40 agonist ivuxolimab. This receptor was taken from an adult with an advanced solid tumor such as melanoma, head and neck, liver or kidney cancer. CDR3 residues: CASSPDRSLQETQYF. CDR3 nucleotides: TGTGCCAGCAGCCCGGACAGGAGCCTACAAGAGACCCAGTACTTC.